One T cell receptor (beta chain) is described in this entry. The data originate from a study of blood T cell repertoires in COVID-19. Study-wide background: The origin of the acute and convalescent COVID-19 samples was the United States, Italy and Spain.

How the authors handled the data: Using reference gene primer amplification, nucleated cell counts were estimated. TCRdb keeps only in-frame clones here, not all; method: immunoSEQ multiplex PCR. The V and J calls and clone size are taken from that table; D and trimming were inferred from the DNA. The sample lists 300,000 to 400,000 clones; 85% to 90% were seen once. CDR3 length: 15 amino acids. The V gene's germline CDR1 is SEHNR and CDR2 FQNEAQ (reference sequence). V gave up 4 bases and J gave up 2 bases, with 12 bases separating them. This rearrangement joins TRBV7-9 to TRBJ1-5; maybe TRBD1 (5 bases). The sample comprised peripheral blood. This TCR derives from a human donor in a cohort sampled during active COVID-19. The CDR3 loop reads CASSSGFQGNQPQHF. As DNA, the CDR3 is TGTGCCAGCAGCTCAGGGTTTCAGGGCAATCAGCCCCAGCATTTT.